This T cell receptor (beta chain) appears in the sequencing data of a study of blood T cell repertoires in COVID-19. Overall study: PBMCs, B-cell-depleted T cells, or T cells were the source of the cDNA or gDNA that made up the material.

Clones were read by immunoSEQ multiplex PCR, and TCRdb kept only the in-frame ones, dropping some. The sample comprises 70,000 or so clones, just under 90% of which are singletons, and around 6.7% rests with the top ten. The sample taken for sequencing was peripheral blood. The sequence derives from a woman over 75 with active COVID-19.

The CDR3 spells CASSARQQVQMVVFGQYF. The CDR3 nucleotides read TGTGCCAGCAGTGCGAGACAGCAGGTTCAGATGGTGGTGTTTGGGCAGTACTTC. The chain joins TRBV6-1 to TRBJ2-7; D is possibly TRBD1 (5 bases). Trimming cost V 4 bases and J 9 bases, with 31 bases left between them. The CDR3 has 18 amino acids. Germline CDR1 and CDR2: MNHNS and SASEGT.